This T cell receptor (beta chain) was recorded in a study of response to subunit inactivated influenza vaccine. Findings and limits, study-wide: T cells newly recruited by each seasonal influenza vaccination are few, the authors suggested.

The table lists this clonotype with many counts. Antigen unknown. MiXCR, run by TCRdb on the RT-PCR reads, gives a single entry per CDR3 protein. This sample has around 520,000 distinct CDR3 sequences, with approximately 12% found just once. The source was PBMCs from blood, collected on the day of vaccination. This TCR was recovered from a man in his fifties who received an inactivated influenza vaccine.

CDR3 amino acids: CSVREEKGAFF. The DNA of the CDR3 is TGCAGCGTGAGAGAGGAGAAGGGGGCTTTCTTT. The V call is TRBV29-1, the J call TRBJ1-1; possible D gene TRBD1, 5 bases. V was cut by 6 bases and J by 11 bases, with 16 bases left in between. This CDR3 is built from 11 residues. The germline gives CDR1 SQVTM, CDR2 ANQGSEA.